This T cell receptor (beta chain) came from a study of patients and donors after allogeneic stem cell transplantation. One entry per CDR3 protein, called by TCRdb with MiXCR from the RT-PCR reads. The sample has under 200,000 distinct CDR3 sequences; roughly 30% are singletons. Trimming removed 2 bases at V and 2 bases at J, with 7 bases between. CDR1 and CDR2 from the germline V gene are KGHSH and LQKENI. This CDR3 has 14 residues. The sequence came from a human donor who was either an allogeneic HSCT recipient or a stem cell or donor lymphocyte infusion donor (not recorded which). It is not recorded whose cells these are; they may come from a transplant donor. Sequencing was performed on blood, either unsorted or a sorted T cell fraction (not recorded which). The chain couples TRBV18 to TRBJ1-5; D remains ambiguous. The CDR3 loop reads CASSPMGGNQPQHF. As DNA, the CDR3 is TGTGCCAGCTCACCAATGGGTGGCAATCAGCCCCAGCATTTT.